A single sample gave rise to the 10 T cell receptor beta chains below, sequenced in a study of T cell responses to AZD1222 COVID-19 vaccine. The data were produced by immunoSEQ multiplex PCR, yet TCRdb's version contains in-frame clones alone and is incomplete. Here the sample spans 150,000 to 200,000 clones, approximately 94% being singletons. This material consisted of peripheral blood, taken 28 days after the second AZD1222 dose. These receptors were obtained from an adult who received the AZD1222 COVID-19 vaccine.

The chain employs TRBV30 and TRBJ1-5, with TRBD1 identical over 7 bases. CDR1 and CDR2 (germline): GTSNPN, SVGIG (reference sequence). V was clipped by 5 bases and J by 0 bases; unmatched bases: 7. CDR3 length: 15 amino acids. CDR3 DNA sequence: TGTGCCTGGGGACGGGACAGACATAGCAATCAGCCCCAGCATTTT. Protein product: CAWGRDRHSNQPQHF.

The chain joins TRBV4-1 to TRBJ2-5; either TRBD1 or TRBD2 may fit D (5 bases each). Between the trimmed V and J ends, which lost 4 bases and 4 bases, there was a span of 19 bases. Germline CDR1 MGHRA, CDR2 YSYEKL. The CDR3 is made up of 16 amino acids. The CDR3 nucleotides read TGCGCCAGCAGCCCGAGGGGTTCCACTAAGGCAGAGACCCAGTACTTC. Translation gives CASSPRGSTKAETQYF.

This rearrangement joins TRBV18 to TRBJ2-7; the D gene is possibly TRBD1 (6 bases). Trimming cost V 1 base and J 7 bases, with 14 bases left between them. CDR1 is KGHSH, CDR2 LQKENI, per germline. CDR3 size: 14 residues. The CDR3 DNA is TGTGCCAGCTCACCACGGGACATAACTACAGAGCAGTACTTC. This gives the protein CASSPRDITTEQYF.

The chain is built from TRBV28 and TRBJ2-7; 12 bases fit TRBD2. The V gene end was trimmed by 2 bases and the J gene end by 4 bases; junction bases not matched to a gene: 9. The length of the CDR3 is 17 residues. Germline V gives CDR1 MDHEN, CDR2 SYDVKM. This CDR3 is CASSLGGLAGGGYEQYF. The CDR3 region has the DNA TGTGCCAGCAGTTTAGGAGGGCTAGCGGGAGGGGGGTACGAGCAGTACTTC. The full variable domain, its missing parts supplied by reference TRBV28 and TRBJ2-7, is DVKVTQSSRYLVKRTGEKVFLECVQDMDHENMFWYRQDPGLGLRLIYFSYDVKMKEKGDIPEGYSVSREKKERFSLILESASTNQTSMYLCASSLGGLAGGGYEQYFGPGTRLTVT.

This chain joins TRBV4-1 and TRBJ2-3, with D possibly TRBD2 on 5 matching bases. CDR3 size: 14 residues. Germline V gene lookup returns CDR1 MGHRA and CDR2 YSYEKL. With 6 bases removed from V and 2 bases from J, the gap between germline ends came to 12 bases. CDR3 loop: CASRKDWATDTQYF. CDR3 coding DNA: TGCGCCAGCAGAAAGGACTGGGCCACAGATACGCAGTATTTT.

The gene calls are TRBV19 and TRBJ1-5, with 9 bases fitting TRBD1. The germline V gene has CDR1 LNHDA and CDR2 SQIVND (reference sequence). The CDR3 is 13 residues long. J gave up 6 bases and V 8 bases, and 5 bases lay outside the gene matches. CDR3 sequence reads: CASVTGGGQPQHF. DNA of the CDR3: TGTGCCAGTGTTACAGGGGGCGGTCAGCCCCAGCATTTT.

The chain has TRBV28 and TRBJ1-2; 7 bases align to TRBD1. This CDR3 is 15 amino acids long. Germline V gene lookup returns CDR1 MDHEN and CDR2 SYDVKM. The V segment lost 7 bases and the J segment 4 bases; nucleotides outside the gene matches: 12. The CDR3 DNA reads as TGTGCCAGCATCAGACCCGGGACAGCACGCTATGGCTACACCTTC. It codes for CASIRPGTARYGYTF.

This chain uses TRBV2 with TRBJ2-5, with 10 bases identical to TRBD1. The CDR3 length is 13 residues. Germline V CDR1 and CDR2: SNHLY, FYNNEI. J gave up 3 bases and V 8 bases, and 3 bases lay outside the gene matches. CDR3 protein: CASAGTGEETQYF. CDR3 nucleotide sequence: TGTGCCAGCGCAGGGACAGGGGAAGAGACCCAGTACTTC.

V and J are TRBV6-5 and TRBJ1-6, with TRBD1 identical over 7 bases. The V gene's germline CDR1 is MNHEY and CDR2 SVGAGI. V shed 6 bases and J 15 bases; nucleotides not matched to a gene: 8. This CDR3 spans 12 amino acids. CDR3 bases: TGTGCCAGCAGGGGGGGGGACAGTAACCTCCACTTT. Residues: CASRGGDSNLHF.

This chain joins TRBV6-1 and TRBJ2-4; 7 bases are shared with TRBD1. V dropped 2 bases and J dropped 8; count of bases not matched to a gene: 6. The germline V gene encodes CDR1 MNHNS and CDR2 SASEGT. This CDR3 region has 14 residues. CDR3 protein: CASSEWDRGDIQYF. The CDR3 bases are TGTGCCAGCAGTGAATGGGACAGAGGGGACATTCAGTACTTC.